Only one count was recorded for the clone carrying this T cell receptor (beta chain). Its target is unknown. Profiling relied on immunoSEQ multiplex PCR, and the TCRdb table lists in-frame clones only, not all of them. The sample yields about 78,000 clones, approximately 90% seen once. This entry is derived from a study of T cell responses to AZD1222 COVID-19 vaccine. Broader study findings: Spike-specific TCR breadth and depth grew following two AZD1222 doses.

CDR3 length: 16 residues. Germline trimming cut 4 bases from V and 0 bases from J; bases unmatched to any gene: 6. The germline V gene has CDR1 SNHLY and CDR2 FYNNEI. Sequenced here: peripheral blood, sampled 28 days after the second AZD1222 dose. This receptor was taken from an adult who received the AZD1222 COVID-19 vaccine. The chain has TRBV2 and TRBJ1-3, with 7 bases matching TRBD1. Here the CDR3 DNA reads TGTGCCAGCAGTGTGGGACAGATAATCTCTGGAAACACCATATATTTT. This codes for CASSVGQIISGNTIYF.